Shown below are 26 T cell receptor beta chains from a single sample sequenced in a study of monozygotic twins with inflammatory bowel disease. Reanalyzing the 5' RACE reads, TCRdb keeps one entry per CDR3 protein, without DNA. This sample carries about 210,000 distinct CDR3 sequences, with around 1.5% going to the ten biggest clones. Specimen: blood. The receptors derive from a human donor with ulcerative colitis or Crohn's disease, or a healthy co-twin of an affected twin (not recorded which).

The chain carries TRBV6-5 and TRBJ1-6. Germline V CDR1 and CDR2: MNHEY, SVGAGI. This CDR3 has 17 residues. The CDR3 reads CASSYSTLSSYNSPLHF.

V is TRBV28 and J is TRBJ2-5; TCRdb lists TRBD1, though no DNA is available to test this call. CDR3 size: 14 residues. Germline-derived CDR1 and CDR2 are MDHEN and SYDVKM. The CDR3 region is CASSFPGVKETQYF.

The chain uses TRBV7-2 and TRBJ2-1; without DNA, the TCRdb call of TRBD1 cannot be checked. The germline V gene encodes CDR1 SGHTA and CDR2 FQGNSA. The CDR3 has 14 amino acids. This chain's CDR3 is CASSLDRVVNEQFF.

The V and J genes are TRBV3-1 and TRBJ2-7. This CDR3 has 13 residues. Germline CDR1 LGHDT, CDR2 YNNKEL (reference sequence). CDR3 amino acids: CASSQDGPDEQYF.

The V call is TRBV5-6, the J call TRBJ1-1; without DNA, the TCRdb call of TRBD1 cannot be checked. CDR1 SGHDT and CDR2 YYEEEE come from the germline V gene. The CDR3 is 17 amino acids. The CDR3 loop is CASSLNPGHRMNTEAFF.

This chain connects TRBV6-5 to TRBJ2-7; lacking DNA, the TRBD2 call made by TCRdb goes unchecked. The CDR3 spans 13 residues. From germline, CDR1 is MNHEY and CDR2 SVGAGI. CDR3: CASSYSGGSEQYF.

This chain's CDR3 is CSATLLSTEAFF. The gene calls are TRBV20-1 and TRBJ1-1. The length of the CDR3 is 12 residues. In germline, CDR1 is DFQATT, CDR2 SNEGSKA (reference sequence).

V and J are TRBV12-3 or TRBV12-4 and TRBJ2-3; TCRdb designates TRBD2, a call that cannot be tested without DNA. The CDR3 runs 15 residues. CDR3 protein: CASRFTSGGEDTQYF.

The V call is TRBV11-2, the J call TRBJ1-1; TCRdb designates TRBD1, a call that cannot be tested without DNA. Germline V lookup: CDR1 SGHAT, CDR2 FQNNGV. This CDR3 region has 15 residues. The CDR3 here is CASSSSDRANTEALF.

The J gene is TRBJ2-5, the V gene TRBV7-9; TCRdb names TRBD1, which stays unverified in the absence of DNA. The CDR3 extends over 15 amino acids. Germline CDR1 SEHNR, CDR2 FQNEAQ (reference sequence). The CDR3: CASSSPQANKETQYF.

This rearrangement joins TRBV3-1 to TRBJ2-1; TCRdb lists TRBD1, though no DNA is available to test this call. The germline gives CDR1 LGHDT, CDR2 YNNKEL (reference sequence). This CDR3 is 17 amino acids long. The CDR3 sequence: CASSQNWGTTSYNEQFF.

The chain couples TRBV29-1 to TRBJ1-3; TCRdb designates TRBD1, a call that cannot be tested without DNA. Germline-derived CDR1 and CDR2 are SQVTM and ANQGSEA. The CDR3 spans 13 residues. This CDR3 reads CSIGGGNGDTIYF.

The CDR3 reads CASNRGNNQPQHF. The V gene is TRBV19, the J gene TRBJ1-5; TCRdb lists TRBD1, though no DNA is available to test this call. This CDR3 is 13 amino acids long. In germline, CDR1 is LNHDA, CDR2 SQIVND (reference sequence).

The gene calls are TRBV29-1 and TRBJ1-1. Germline CDR1 reads SQVTM; CDR2 reads ANQGSEA. The CDR3 runs 18 residues. CDR3 loop: CSVGRRGSQGGGATEAFF.

The V call is TRBV20-1, the J call TRBJ1-1; TCRdb's D call of TRBD1 is untestable without DNA. Germline V gene sequence: CDR1 DFQATT, CDR2 SNEGSKA (reference sequence). The CDR3 totals 12 residues. Here the CDR3 reads CRLDRGGTEAFF.

This rearrangement joins TRBV5-1 to TRBJ1-1; TCRdb calls TRBD1, which cannot be checked without DNA. The CDR3 covers 13 residues. Germline assignment: CDR1 SGHRS and CDR2 YFSETQ. The CDR3 protein is CASSFAGDTEAFF.

The gene calls are TRBV20-1 and TRBJ1-6; TCRdb returns TRBD1, unconfirmable since there is no DNA. This CDR3 has 18 amino acids. In germline, CDR1 is DFQATT, CDR2 SNEGSKA (reference sequence). The CDR3 loop reads CSARGRDSRSSYNSPLHF.

The chain employs TRBV5-1 and TRBJ2-6; TCRdb selects TRBD1, and the lack of DNA leaves this call unchecked. CDR1 is SGHRS, CDR2 YFSETQ, per germline. The length of the CDR3 is 16 residues. The CDR3: CASSLGDSSGANVLTF.

The chain is built from TRBV2 and TRBJ2-6. The CDR3 runs to 17 residues. Germline V gene sequence: CDR1 SNHLY, CDR2 FYNNEI. The CDR3 region is CASSEDGTYSGANVLTF.

The chain carries TRBV5-1 and TRBJ2-6; TCRdb's D call of TRBD1 is untestable without DNA. The CDR3 is 18 amino acids. Germline lookup yields CDR1 SGHRS and CDR2 YFSETQ. The CDR3 loop reads CASSLSRDSVSGANVLTF.

This chain joins TRBV7-2 and TRBJ2-1. CDR1 is SGHTA, CDR2 FQGNSA, per germline. The CDR3 consists of 13 residues. CDR3 in amino acids: CASSLEWDNEQFF.

This chain connects TRBV6-6 to TRBJ2-5; the D call from TCRdb, TRBD1, cannot be confirmed without DNA. Germline CDR1 MNHNY, CDR2 SVGAGI (reference sequence). This CDR3 spans 14 amino acids. This chain's CDR3 is CASRLRQEKETQYF.

The rearrangement uses TRBV13 and TRBJ1-1; TCRdb's D call of TRBD1 is untestable without DNA. CDR3 length: 17 residues. Germline V CDR1 and CDR2: PRHDT, FYEKMQ (reference sequence). This chain's CDR3 is CASSLGGPGALSTEAFF.

V is TRBV12-3 or TRBV12-4 and J is TRBJ2-2. The CDR3 contains 12 residues. CDR3 region: CASRLNTGELFF.

The J gene is TRBJ2-1, the V gene TRBV20-1; lacking DNA, the TRBD1 call made by TCRdb goes unchecked. Germline V gene sequence: CDR1 DFQATT, CDR2 SNEGSKA (reference sequence). This CDR3 region has 14 residues. CDR3: CSASRTAAYNEQFF.

The rearrangement links TRBV6-5 to TRBJ2-1. This CDR3 comprises 13 residues. Germline V gene data show CDR1 as MNHEY and CDR2 as SVGAGI. The CDR3 reads CASSYTPNNEQFF.